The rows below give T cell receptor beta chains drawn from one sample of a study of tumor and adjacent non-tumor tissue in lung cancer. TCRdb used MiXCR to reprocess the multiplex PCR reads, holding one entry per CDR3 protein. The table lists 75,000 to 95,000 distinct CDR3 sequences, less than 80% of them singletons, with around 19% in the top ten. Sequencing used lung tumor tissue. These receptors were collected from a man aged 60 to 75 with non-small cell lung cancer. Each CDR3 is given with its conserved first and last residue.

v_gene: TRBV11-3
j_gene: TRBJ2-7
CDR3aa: CVSSREGTTRFPEQYF

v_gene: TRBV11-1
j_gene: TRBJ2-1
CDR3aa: CASSFIGRQDVQFF

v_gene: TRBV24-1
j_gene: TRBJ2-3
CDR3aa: CATSDLRGSSTDTQYF

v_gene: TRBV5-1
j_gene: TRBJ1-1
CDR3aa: CASILQTGTNTEAFF

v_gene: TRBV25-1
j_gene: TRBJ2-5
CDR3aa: CASSEYIGQGEETQYF

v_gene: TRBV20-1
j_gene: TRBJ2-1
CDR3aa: CSARSGGGRASQYNEQFF

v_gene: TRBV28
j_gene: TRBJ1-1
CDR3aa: CASRTGAEAFF

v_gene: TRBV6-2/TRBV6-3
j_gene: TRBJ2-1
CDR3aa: CASSWGGRREQFF

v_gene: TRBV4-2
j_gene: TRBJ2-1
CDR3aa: CTISRLAGGHNEQFF

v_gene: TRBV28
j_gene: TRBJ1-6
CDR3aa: CASSLEPGAPRLLHF

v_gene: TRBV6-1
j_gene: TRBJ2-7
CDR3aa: CASNEIGISYRQYF

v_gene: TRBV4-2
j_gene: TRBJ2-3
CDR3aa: CASSQGTSGGLSTDTEYF

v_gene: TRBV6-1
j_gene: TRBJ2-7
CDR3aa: CANSEWDDYEQYF

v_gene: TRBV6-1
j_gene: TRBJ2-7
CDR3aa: CTSNSGAFGSYEQYF

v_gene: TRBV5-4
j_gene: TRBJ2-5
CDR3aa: CASSLGQDQETQYF

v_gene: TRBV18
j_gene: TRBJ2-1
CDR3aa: CTSSQSGLDNNEQFF

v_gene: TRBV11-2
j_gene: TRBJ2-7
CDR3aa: CANRQTGTYEQYF

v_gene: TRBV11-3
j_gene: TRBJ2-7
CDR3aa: CAIRKAGGSSYEQYF

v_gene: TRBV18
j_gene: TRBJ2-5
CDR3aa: CASSPTSGTGTYQETQYF

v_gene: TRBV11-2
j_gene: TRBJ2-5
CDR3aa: CASSFGLAGGRGETQYF

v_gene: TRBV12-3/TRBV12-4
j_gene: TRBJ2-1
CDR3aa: CTSSRDSYEQFF

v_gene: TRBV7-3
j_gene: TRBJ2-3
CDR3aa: CASNLIGQGYADTQYF

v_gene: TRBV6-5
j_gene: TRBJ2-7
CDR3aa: CAISTRQTGEQYF

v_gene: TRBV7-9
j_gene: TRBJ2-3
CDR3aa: CASSLVRVDTQYF

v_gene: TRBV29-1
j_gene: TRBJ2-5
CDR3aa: CSVVTEYQETQYF

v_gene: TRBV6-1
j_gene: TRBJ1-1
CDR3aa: CASSEAHLREAFF